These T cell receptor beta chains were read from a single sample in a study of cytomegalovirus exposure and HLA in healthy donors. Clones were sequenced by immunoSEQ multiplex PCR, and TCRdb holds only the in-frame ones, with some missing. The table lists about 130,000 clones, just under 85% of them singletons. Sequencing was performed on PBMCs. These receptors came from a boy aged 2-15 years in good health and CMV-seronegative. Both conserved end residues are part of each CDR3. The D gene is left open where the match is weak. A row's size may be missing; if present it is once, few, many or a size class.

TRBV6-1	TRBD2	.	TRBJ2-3	TGTGCCAGCAGTGATCTGGCGGGGGGAAGCACAGATACGCAGTATTTT	CASSDLAGGSTDTQYF
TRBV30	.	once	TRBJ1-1	TGTGCCTGGAGTGTTCAAGCGGCTGAAGCTTTCTTT	CAWSVQAAEAFF
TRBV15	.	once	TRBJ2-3	TGTGCCACCAGCAGAGGATCCCCACACGGAACGGCAGCGGATACGCAGTATTTT	CATSRGSPHGTAADTQYF
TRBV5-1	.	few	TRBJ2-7	TGCGCCACCAGGGCTGGGGCCAGCTCCTACGAGCAGTACTTC	CATRAGASSYEQYF
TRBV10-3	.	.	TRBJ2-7	TGTGCCATCAGTGAGTCGAGGAGTAACGAGCAGTACTTC	CAISESRSNEQYF
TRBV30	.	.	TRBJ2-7	TGTGCCTTCCGCGACAGCTACGAGCAGTACTTC	CAFRDSYEQYF
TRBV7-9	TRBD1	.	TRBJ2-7	TGTGCCAGCAGCCCGCTGGACAGGACCTACGAGCAGTACTTC	CASSPLDRTYEQYF
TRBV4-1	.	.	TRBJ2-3	TGCGCCAGCAGCCAAGGAACGGCCAGGGGGGCCCTCACAGATACGCAGTATTTT	CASSQGTARGALTDTQYF
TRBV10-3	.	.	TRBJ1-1	TGTGCCATCAGTGAATATCGGGGCGGGGGTCCAACGGCTGAAGCTTTCTTT	CAISEYRGGGPTAEAFF
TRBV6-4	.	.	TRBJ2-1	TGTGCCAGCAGTGACTCGAAAGTCGGGGTAGATGAGCAGTTCTTC	CASSDSKVGVDEQFF
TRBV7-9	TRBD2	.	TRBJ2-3	TGTGCCAGCAGCTTAGCTAGCGGGGGGGCAGATACGCAGTATTTT	CASSLASGGADTQYF
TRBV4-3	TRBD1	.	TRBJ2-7	TGCGCCAGCAGCCAAGATGTGGGGACAGGGGCCCCTGAGCAGTACTTC	CASSQDVGTGAPEQYF
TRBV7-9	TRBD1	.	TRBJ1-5	TGTGCCAGCAGCCAGGGACAGGCTAGCAATCAGCCCCAGCATTTT	CASSQGQASNQPQHF